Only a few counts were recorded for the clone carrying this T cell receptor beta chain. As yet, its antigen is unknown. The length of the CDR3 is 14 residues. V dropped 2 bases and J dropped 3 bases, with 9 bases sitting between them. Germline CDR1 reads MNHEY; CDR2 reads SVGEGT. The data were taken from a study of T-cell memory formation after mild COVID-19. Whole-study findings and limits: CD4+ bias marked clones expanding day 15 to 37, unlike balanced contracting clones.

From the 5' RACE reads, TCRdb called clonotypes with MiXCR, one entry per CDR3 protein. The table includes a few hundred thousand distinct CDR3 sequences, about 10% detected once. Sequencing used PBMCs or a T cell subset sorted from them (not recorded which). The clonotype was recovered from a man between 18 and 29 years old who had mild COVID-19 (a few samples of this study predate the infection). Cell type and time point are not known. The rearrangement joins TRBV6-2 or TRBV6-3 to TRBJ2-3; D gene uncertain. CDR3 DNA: TGTGCCAGCAGTTACCGGGTTTGGACAGATACGCAGTATTTT. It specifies CASSYRVWTDTQYF.